Presented here are 25 T cell receptor beta chains from one specimen sequenced in a study of PD-1 blockade in classical Hodgkin lymphoma. No patient escaped relapse after autologous stem cell transplantation, and brentuximab vedotin exposure varied. Produced via immunoSEQ multiplex PCR; TCRdb's table is partial and in-frame only. This sample has more than 30,000 clones; around 80% occur once, and the top ten carry around 17%. The sequenced sample was peripheral blood mononuclear cells (PBMCs), obtained before the second cycle of nivolumab. The receptors were gathered from a human donor with classical Hodgkin lymphoma.

V and J are TRBV7-7 and TRBJ2-2; no firm D call. The V gene's germline CDR1 is SSHAT and CDR2 FNYEAQ (reference sequence). The CDR3 sequence is 10 residues long. V was trimmed by 6 bases and J by 6 bases, leaving 2 bases between them. The CDR3 DNA reads as TGTGCCAGCAGTCCCGGGGAGCTGTTTTTT. Encoded protein: CASSPGELFF.

The chain couples TRBV27 to TRBJ1-5; TRBD1 might be the D (6 bases). Germline-derived CDR1 and CDR2 are MNHEY and SMNVEV (reference sequence). The CDR3 is 16 amino acids. The ends were cut back, 4 bases at V and 1 base at J, with 14 bases in the middle. The CDR3 reads CASSSDRRGSNQPQHF. The DNA for the CDR3 is TGTGCCAGCAGTTCCGACCGGAGGGGGAGCAATCAGCCCCAGCATTTT.

The rearrangement joins TRBV4-3 to TRBJ1-2; D gene unclear. The CDR3 consists of 14 residues. Trimming took 0 bases from V and 4 from J, leaving 9 bases between them. Germline-derived CDR1 and CDR2 are LGHNA and YSLEER. CDR3 loop: CASSQDSGGYGYTF. In DNA, the CDR3 is TGCGCCAGCAGCCAAGATTCAGGCGGCTATGGCTACACCTTC.

In its sample, this clone was seen a few times. This CDR3 is CASSFSDQGDGYTF. The CDR3 DNA is TGTGCCAGCAGCTTTAGCGATCAGGGTGATGGCTACACCTTC. This chain joins TRBV7-2 and TRBJ1-2, with D perhaps matching TRBD1 (5 bases). The CDR3 consists of 14 residues. Germline V CDR1 and CDR2: SGHTA, FQGNSA. With 3 bases removed from V and 6 bases from J, the gap between germline ends came to 14 bases.

The rearrangement links TRBV11-2 to TRBJ2-3, with TRBD2 matching 8 bases. J gave up 0 bases and V 5 bases, and 7 bases lay outside the gene matches. CDR3 length equals 16 residues. CDR1 SGHAT and CDR2 FQNNGV come from the germline V gene. The CDR3 region has the DNA TGTGCCAGCAGCCCCCTTTCGGGGGGGAGCACAGATACGCAGTATTTT. The encoded protein is CASSPLSGGSTDTQYF.

Comments on this clone: The CDR3 carries no conserved terminal phenylalanine or tryptophan, so it likely arises from a read error. The DNA is left out, because the CDR3 cannot be placed on it with certainty; the CDR3 is given as TCRdb lists it. The chain uses TRBV6-4 and TRBJ2-7; the table's D gene call, TRBD2, was not cross checked with the DNA. With termini counted, the CDR3 has 16 amino acids. Germline V gives CDR1 MRHNA, CDR2 SNTAGT. The CDR3 loop reads CASRAIYSRTSGGGGP.

This clone was counted only a few times. This chain connects TRBV15 to TRBJ2-4, with a tentative D call TRBD1 (7 bases). Trimming left V 1 base short and J 8 bases short, with 15 bases between. Germline V gives CDR1 LNHNV, CDR2 YYDKDF (reference sequence). This CDR3 has 15 amino acids. The CDR3 here is CATSRGGGPGDIQYF. The DNA for the CDR3 is TGTGCCACCAGCAGAGGAGGGGGCCCGGGGGACATTCAGTACTTC.

V usage is TRBV29-1 and J usage is TRBJ2-1, with D perhaps being TRBD1 or TRBD2 (5 bases each). The length of the CDR3 is 13 residues. V lost 2 bases to trimming and J lost 6 bases, with 11 bases between them. Germline lookup yields CDR1 SQVTM and CDR2 ANQGSEA. This CDR3 reads CSVERGPSNEQFF. The CDR3 DNA reads TGCAGCGTTGAAAGGGGACCAAGCAATGAGCAGTTCTTC.

The chain couples TRBV20-1 to TRBJ2-3; D is unresolved. V was shortened by 5 bases and J by 4 bases, with 4 bases between the two germline ends. CDR3 length: 10 residues. Germline CDR1 DFQATT, CDR2 SNEGSKA (reference sequence). DNA for the CDR3: TGCAGTGCTTTACCAGATACGCAGTATTTT. It translates to CSALPDTQYF.

This chain uses TRBV27 with TRBJ2-1; TRBD1 matches 9 bases. Germline CDR1 and CDR2: MNHEY and SMNVEV (reference sequence). J lost 9 bases, V lost 3 bases, and 6 bases had no gene match. The CDR3 has 14 residues. The CDR3 here is CASSFQQGAAEQFF. CDR3 nucleotides: TGTGCCAGCAGTTTTCAACAGGGGGCGGCTGAGCAGTTCTTC.

The chain uses TRBV6-1 and TRBJ2-1; 9 bases map to TRBD1. The length of the CDR3 is 13 residues. Germline V gene data show CDR1 as MNHNS and CDR2 as SASEGT. V trimming: 6 bases; J trimming: 11 bases; junction bases outside the gene matches: 8. CDR3 protein: CASSGQGSPKQFF. CDR3 in DNA: TGTGCCAGCAGCGGACAGGGGTCACCTAAGCAGTTCTTC.

The V and J genes are TRBV5-1 and TRBJ2-2, with D hard to call. The CDR3 has 13 residues. Germline V gene sequence: CDR1 SGHRS, CDR2 YFSETQ. V was shortened by 2 bases and J by 0 bases, with 2 bases between the two germline ends. The CDR3 sequence: CASSFPNTGELFF. CDR3 bases: TGCGCCAGCAGCTTTCCGAACACCGGGGAGCTGTTTTTT.

The V gene is TRBV6-5, the J gene TRBJ2-3; possible D gene TRBD1, 5 bases. The CDR3 has 15 amino acids. V gave up 6 bases and J gave up 2 bases, with 15 bases separating them. Germline CDR1 reads MNHEY; CDR2 reads SVGAGI. The CDR3 spells CASSRDSDDTDTQYF. The CDR3 DNA is TGTGCCAGCAGCCGCGACAGCGACGACACAGATACGCAGTATTTT.

This chain joins TRBV7-3 and TRBJ2-5, with 12 bases matching TRBD2. This CDR3 region has 15 residues. Per the germline V gene, CDR1 is SGHTA and CDR2 is FQGTGA. The V and J ends lost 5 bases and 5 bases, in that order; junction bases with no gene match: 6. The CDR3 here is CASSDGLAGTETQYF. CDR3 DNA: TGTGCCAGCAGCGACGGACTAGCGGGGACGGAGACCCAGTACTTC. Together with reference TRBV7-3 and TRBJ2-5, the CDR3 gives the full variable domain: GAGVSQTPSNKVTEKGKYVELRCDPISGHTALYWYRQSLGQGPEFLIYFQGTGAADDSGLPNDRFFAVRPEGSVSTLKIQRTERGDSAVYLCASSDGLAGTETQYFGPGTRLLVL.

At least ten counts were recorded for this clone. This chain joins TRBV5-4 and TRBJ2-1, with D perhaps TRBD1 (6 bases). Germline-derived CDR1 and CDR2 are SGHNT and YYREEE (reference sequence). Trimming stripped 0 bases from V and 2 bases from J, with 6 bases between. The CDR3 spans 14 residues. The CDR3 is CASSLGGPYNEQFF. The CDR3 coding sequence is TGTGCCAGCAGCTTGGGGGGGCCCTACAATGAGCAGTTCTTC.

Remarks on this clone: A junction end diverges from the germline sequence, so it may reflect a read error. The chain uses TRBV15 and TRBJ2-6; 8 positions agree with TRBD1. The V gene's germline CDR1 is LNHNV and CDR2 YYDKDF (reference sequence). This CDR3 contains 18 residues. CDR3 residues: CATNRQGRVGSGANVLTF. The CDR3 DNA is TGTGCCACCAACAGACAGGGGCGGGTAGGATCTGGGGCCAACGTCCTGACTTTC.

The chain combines TRBV6-5 with TRBJ2-7; no definite D call. Germline CDR1 MNHEY, CDR2 SVGAGI. CDR3 length: 13 amino acids. V was shortened by 6 bases and J by 7 bases, with 16 bases between the two germline ends. The CDR3 nucleotides are TGTGCCAGCAGAGACCCCTCCGGTCGGGAGCAGTACTTC. Translated, it gives CASRDPSGREQYF.

This clone was detected only once. This chain links TRBV6-1 with TRBJ1-6; D gene uncertain. Trimming left V 10 bases short and J 0 bases short, with 7 bases between. From germline, CDR1 is MNHNS and CDR2 SASEGT. The CDR3 sequence is 13 residues long. The CDR3 nucleotides read TGTGCCACCTGTAGCTCCTATAATTCACCCCTCCACTTT. Its protein product is CATCSSYNSPLHF.

Concerning this clone: A single base is all that separates this from a far larger clone, so a read error is likely. The rearrangement uses TRBV7-2 and TRBJ1-4; TRBD1 might be the D (5 bases). The germline V and J ends were trimmed by 7 bases and 6 bases, with 15 bases remaining between them. The germline V gene encodes CDR1 SGHTA and CDR2 FQGNSA. This CDR3 has 14 amino acids. The CDR3 DNA is TGTGCCAGCACCGCGGGTTGGGGGGATGAAAAACTGTTTTTT. This encodes CASTAGWGDEKLFF.

Here the CDR3 reads CASSAASYEQYF. CDR3 DNA: TGTGCCAGCAGTGCAGCCTCCTACGAGCAGTACTTC. V is TRBV6-5 and J is TRBJ2-7, with D unclear. Germline V gene lookup returns CDR1 MNHEY and CDR2 SVGAGI. Between the trimmed V and J ends, which lost 5 bases and 0 bases, there was a span of 5 bases. The CDR3 covers 12 residues.

This clone was detected once. The chain couples TRBV6-5 to TRBJ1-2; 7 bases map to TRBD1. CDR1 and CDR2 (germline): MNHEY, SVGAGI. The V segment lost 2 bases and the J segment 8 bases; nucleotides outside the gene matches: 14. This CDR3 comprises 16 residues. The CDR3 protein is CASSYAAGGTALGYTF. DNA for the CDR3: TGTGCCAGCAGTTACGCCGCGGGGGGGACAGCTCTCGGCTACACCTTC.

The chain has TRBV5-5 and TRBJ1-2; D gene uncertain. The CDR3 spans 15 residues. The germline V and J ends were trimmed by 2 bases and 3 bases, with 14 bases remaining between them. Germline V gene data show CDR1 as SGHKS and CDR2 as YYEKEE (reference sequence). CDR3: CASSLGYGSHYGYTF. The CDR3 coding sequence is TGTGCCAGCAGCTTAGGATACGGCAGTCACTATGGCTACACCTTC. The whole variable domain, filled in from reference TRBV5-5 and TRBJ1-2, reads DAGVTQSPTHLIKTRGQQVTLRCSPISGHKSVSWYQQVLGQGPQFIFQYYEKEERGRGNFPDRFSARQFPNYSSELNVNALLLGDSALYLCASSLGYGSHYGYTFGSGTRLTVV.

The chain recombines TRBV7-9 with TRBJ2-2; TRBD1 agrees at 9 bases. In germline, CDR1 is SEHNR, CDR2 FQNEAQ (reference sequence). J gave up 3 bases and V 5 bases, and 7 bases lay outside the gene matches. CDR3 length equals 16 residues. The CDR3 sequence is CASSQDRGGYTGELFF. As DNA, the CDR3 is TGTGCCAGCAGCCAGGACAGGGGAGGATACACCGGGGAGCTGTTTTTT. The variable domain in full, with the rest retrieved from reference TRBV7-9 and TRBJ2-2, is DTGVSQNPRHKITKRGQNVTFRCDPISEHNRLYWYRQTLGQGPEFLTYFQNEAQLEKSRLLSDRFSAERPKGSFSTLEIQRTEQGDSAMYLCASSQDRGGYTGELFFGEGSRLTVL.

This sequence joins TRBV7-7 and TRBJ2-7, with 10 bases aligning to TRBD2. This CDR3 spans 15 amino acids. The germline V gene has CDR1 SSHAT and CDR2 FNYEAQ (reference sequence). Trimming cost V 1 base and J 4 bases; bases outside gene matches: 4. CDR3 sequence reads: CASSLGSGGSYEQYF. CDR3 DNA: TGTGCCAGCAGCTTAGGTAGCGGGGGGTCTTACGAGCAGTACTTC. Together with reference TRBV7-7 and TRBJ2-7, the CDR3 gives the full variable domain: GAGVSQSPRYKVTKRGQDVTLRCDPISSHATLYWYQQALGQGPEFLTYFNYEAQPDKSGLPSDRFSAERPEGSISTLTIQRTEQRDSAMYRCASSLGSGGSYEQYFGPGTRLTVT.

The chain recombines TRBV11-2 with TRBJ2-3; 11 bases line up with TRBD2. Germline loops: CDR1 SGHAT, CDR2 FQNNGV. J gave up 1 base and V 2 bases, and 5 bases lay outside the gene matches. The CDR3 extends over 17 amino acids. CDR3 amino acids: CASSLRGSGGGTDTQYF. CDR3 in DNA: TGTGCCAGCAGCTTAAGGGGTAGCGGGGGGGGCACAGATACGCAGTATTTT. The full variable domain, rest sourced from reference TRBV11-2 and TRBJ2-3, is EAGVAQSPRYKIIEKRQSVAFWCNPISGHATLYWYQQILGQGPKLLIQFQNNGVVDDSQLPKDRFSAERLKGVDSTLKIQPAKLEDSAVYLCASSLRGSGGGTDTQYFGPGTRLTVL.